This TCR beta chain was obtained from a study of cytomegalovirus exposure and HLA in healthy donors (dated 2017 in TCRdb). With respect to the entire study: An earlier analysis of some 550 of the donors reported approximately 300 Gb of sequence data and some 100 million unique TCR beta sequences from some 180 million T cells. An early release that covered about 640 HLA-typed donors contained around 300 gigabases of sequencing data and 85 million to 100 million unique TCR sequences. Of the roughly 400 genotyped donors, roughly 76% were placed in the genetic ancestry cluster associated with self-reported Caucasian donors. The study was designed to test whether signatures of past pathogen exposure could be identified by cataloging public T cell receptors. The T cell repertoires of 666 subjects were profiled by immunosequencing and related to cytomegalovirus serostatus. Besides the first cohort of around 700 subjects, a separate validation cohort made up of 120 different subjects was used. To predict cytomegalovirus infection status, the study brought together high-throughput TCR immunosequencing, statistical association of individual TCRs with disease status, and machine learning. In a later analysis, previously published TCR beta repertoires from roughly 710 donors were re-analyzed and high-resolution HLA genotyping was added so that TCR occurrence patterns could be studied. Rather than using new phenotypic data, the later analysis identified candidate immune exposures from TCR beta sequences and from how often those sequences occurred across donors. An earlier analysis of around 540 of the donors applied high-throughput TCR beta sequencing to assess whether each TCR beta V gene segment acted as functional or pseudogenic. Donor age, sex, ethnicity and CMV serostatus were compiled alongside the repertoire data. In a later genetic analysis, genome-wide SNP genotypes for about three fifths of the roughly 670 donors were used, and that subset was treated as a discovery cohort. Every discovery cohort repertoire had been produced on one sequencing platform. HLA typing included class I and class II loci at four-digit resolution. Typing coverage differed by locus: A, B, C, DRB1 and DQB1 were typed in about 620-640 donors, DQA1 in 500 to 550, DPA1 in some 610, and DPB1 in 472. A few DR-DQ haplotypes were handled as single units for association and clustering because linkage in the cohort was strong. Among about 400 genotyped donors of the cohort, an average of approximately 200,000 unique TCR beta nucleotide sequences was sequenced per donor, of which roughly 18% were non-productive.

The cohort consisted of approximately 670 healthy bone marrow donors. All cohort members were sampled while nominally healthy, although unrecorded immune exposures were likely present. The donor tested CMV seronegative, placing the donor among the 350 to 400 seronegative members of the cohort. Every donor gave a peripheral blood sample, and the peripheral blood mononuclear cells from that sample were used for TCR beta sequencing. Genomic DNA was extracted from the blood cell samples with the Qiagen DNeasy Blood Extraction Kit. The library was made by the immunoSEQ multiplex PCR assay. For the multiplex PCR, a mixture combining 60 forward primers for TCR Vbeta segments and 13 reverse primers for TCR Jbeta segments was used. Amplification of the CDR3 region of rearranged TCR beta genes was performed with a multiplex PCR assay on genomic DNA. The Illumina HiSeq System was used to sequence the amplified TCR beta libraries as 87-base-pair reads. Regarding the original processing steps: A later analysis tallied some 79 million unique TCR beta chains across the approximately 670 repertoires, and approximately 11 million of those chains were shared by two or more donors. Raw reads were error-corrected and collapsed into unique sequences with a nearest-neighbor algorithm that merged closely related sequences to remove PCR and sequencing errors. V, D and J gene segments were assigned by aligning CDR3 sequences to IMGT reference sequences. For a sequence to be retained, at least a six-nucleotide match to both a V gene segment and a J gene segment was required. Rearrangements were classified as productive when the CDR3 lacked stop codons and remained in frame with V and J, and all other rearrangements were classified as non-productive. CDR3 was defined according to IMGT convention as the region running from the second conserved V-encoded cysteine to the conserved J-encoded phenylalanine. The earlier analysis of approximately 590 of the donors excluded any sequence lacking an unambiguous match to a single V gene segment. In an earlier analysis of approximately 590 of the donors, a V segment was called functional when productive rearrangements were above 56.7%, and segregating when the standard deviation between donors exceeded 5%. A statistical classification framework was built for diagnosing cytomegalovirus status from the catalog of TCR beta chain sequences. In a later analysis, V and J genes were assigned by comparing TCR nucleotide sequences against IMGT/GENE-DB human TR gene sequences. In a later analysis, CDR3 sequences and most-parsimonious VDJ recombination scenarios were assigned using the TCRdist pipeline. In a later analysis, each TCR beta chain was defined by its CDR3 amino acid sequence together with its V-gene family, and reads without a unique V-gene family were excluded. As a way to deal with suspected cross-contamination and a sequencing artifact, a later analysis dropped 450 to 700 nucleotide sequences that were highly shared and had low generation probability. In a later analysis, a clonal expansion index for each public chain was calculated from normalized within-repertoire ranks of inferred template counts. A later analysis computed generation probabilities with a VDJ recombination model fitted to out-of-frame rearrangements, and checked the results against IGoR. Hypergeometric tests were used in a later analysis to score TCR-TCR, TCR-HLA and TCR-CMV co-occurrence, with a repertoire-size bias correction applied to the TCR pairs. A later analysis estimated false discovery rates by permuting HLA or CMV assignments 20 times. A later analysis grouped co-occurring TCRs with DBSCAN, adding TCRdist sequence similarity when clustering within HLA-allele-positive subsets. For co-occurrence clustering, repertoires with fewer than 30,000 or more than 120,000 public chains were excluded, along with four or five repertoires with anomalous nucleotide sharing. TCRdb stores this immuneACCESS table with in-frame sequences only. Part of the clones is absent; in the studies checked, under half of the shortfall reflects unresolved V genes, and no reason is known for the rest. V and J calls and clone size follow that table, whereas D and trimming were derived from the DNA. This sample has some 200,000 clones in its table, and about 90% of those were observed once. The biggest ten clones account for 0.2% to 0.3% of the sample.

Comments on this clone: Its binding antigen is unknown. Base qualities are not provided; no much larger clone lies one nucleotide away.

The paper's findings and limits, for the study overall: A later analysis associated about 16,000 TCR beta sequences with specific HLA alleles at a false discovery rate of 0.05. For the cohort, immune exposure information was limited to CMV serostatus. In the study, about 150 TCR beta chains were listed as associated with cytomegalovirus. A further reported finding was that TCR beta sequences accurately predicted the HLA-A and HLA-B alleles for most subjects in the first cohort. Because some donors lacked HLA typing at each locus, the association tests relied only on the typed subset. A later analysis found that HLA-associated TCR beta chains were more clonally expanded and had lower generation probabilities than equally common non-associated chains. A few of the identified cytomegalovirus-associated TCR beta chains were confirmed in vitro to be specific for cytomegalovirus antigens. In a later analysis, the rate of TCR association differed among HLA loci, with DRB1 alleles having the most associated TCRs and HLA-C alleles having the fewest. According to a later genetic analysis, donors in an Asian-associated ancestry cluster had fewer N-insertions in productive TCRs than the approximately 650-donor mean. Linkage disequilibrium might explain the correlated functional status among segregating V segments, but an unknown experimental factor could not be ruled out. Most TCR sequences were observed very rarely across donors, whereas some public TCRs were present in many individuals. In this cohort, only TCR beta chains were sequenced, and detectable features were limited by the absence of alpha or paired-chain data. Strong co-occurrence of HLA alleles, especially DR and DQ, made assigning TCR associations to individual alleles difficult. According to the authors, the approach could potentially be generalized to other disease states and immunological phenotypes. Roughly uniform sequencing depth across donors was assumed in presence/absence analyses, although this assumption may not hold. A later analysis reported that several top co-occurrence clusters appeared linked to parvovirus B19, influenza, CMV and Epstein-Barr virus. A group of highly shared sequence variants was considered likely to be a technical artifact of the sequencing pipeline. Broadly in line with IMGT annotations, most TCR beta V segments showed up in productive rearrangements about 90% or about 30% of the time in an earlier analysis of several hundred of the donors. Cytomegalovirus status was reported to be diagnosed by the classifier with high specificity and sensitivity in both the original and validation cohorts. Because counts were too low, about 17 rarely observed V segments, including chromosome 9 orphons, were excluded from the earlier analysis of 587 of the donors. In a later genetic analysis, a missense DCLRE1C variant was associated with V-gene and J-gene trimming of TCR beta chains, and the association was replicated in an independent cohort. In a later analysis, most CMV-associated TCR beta chains were found to appear HLA-restricted, with HLA associations seemingly driven largely by CMV exposure.

Sequencing input: PBMCs. The origin of this receptor is a girl under three years old in good health and CMV-seronegative.

The CDR3 region: CASSPILPPYGYTF. DNA sequence: TGTGCCAGCAGTCCGATACTACCTCCCTATGGCTACACCTTC. The sequence joins TRBV27 to TRBJ1-2; the D gene is not confidently resolved. As encoded in the germline V gene (reference sequence), CDR1 is MNHEY while CDR2 is SMNVEV. The CDR3 starts with the cysteine, ends with the phenylalanine, and has 14 residues. Kept here is only the CDR3 DNA, which spans 42 bases and is read in frame from base 1. V was cut back by 5 bases and J by 4 bases, leaving a gap of 14 bases between them.